The 28 T cell receptor beta chains below all came from one sample that was sequenced in a study of technical replicates of blood from a handful of donors. Generated by immunoSEQ multiplex PCR, the TCRdb table keeps only in-frame clones and is missing some. The table records under 85,000 clones, roughly 97% of them present only once. The specimen sequenced was T cells isolated from PBMCs. These receptors were taken from a human donor in good health.

The CDR3 protein is CASSPTGQAGAVDGYTF. The CDR3 DNA sequence: TGTGCCAGCAGCCCTACCGGACAGGCCGGCGCAGTGGATGGCTACACCTTC. V usage is TRBV9 and J usage is TRBJ1-2, with TRBD1 identical over 7 bases. Germline CDR1 reads SGDLS; CDR2 reads YYNGEE. Trimming took 4 bases from V and 6 from J; bases not matched to a gene: 18. The CDR3 runs to 17 residues.

DNA for the CDR3: TGTGCCAGCCTATTTCCGCCTAGAGACTATGGCTACACCTTC. Translating it yields CASLFPPRDYGYTF. This sequence joins TRBV5-8 and TRBJ1-2; D call uncertain. Per the germline V gene, CDR1 is SGHTS and CDR2 is YDEGEE. Trimming took off 7 bases at V and 3 bases at J, with 16 bases between the two ends. The CDR3 length is 14 residues. Using reference TRBV5-8 and TRBJ1-2 for the parts outside the CDR3, the full variable domain is EAGVTQSPTHLIKTRGQQATLRCSPISGHTSVYWYQQALGLGLQFLLWYDEGEERNRGNFPPRFSGRQFPNYSSELNVNALELEDSALYLCASLFPPRDYGYTFGSGTRLTVV.

The chain recombines TRBV6-1 with TRBJ2-7; no definite D call. V lost 1 base to trimming and J lost 2 bases, with 12 bases between them. Germline values: CDR1 MNHNS, CDR2 SASEGT. The CDR3 covers 15 residues. The DNA of the CDR3 is TGTGCCAGCAGTGAAGGATCCTTTAACACCTACGAGCAGTACTTC. It is translated as CASSEGSFNTYEQYF.

V usage is TRBV4-1 and J usage is TRBJ2-7; maybe TRBD2 (6 bases). Germline lookup yields CDR1 MGHRA and CDR2 YSYEKL. This CDR3 has 14 amino acids. The V end lost 4 bases, the J end lost 3 bases, and 13 bases lay between the germline ends. The CDR3 coding sequence is TGCGCCAGCAGCCTCGCTGGGACTGGCTACGAGCAGTACTTC. Its protein product is CASSLAGTGYEQYF.

The J gene is TRBJ1-1, the V gene TRBV11-3, with a tentative D call TRBD1 (6 bases). The CDR3 covers 14 residues. Looked up from germline, CDR1 is SGHNT and CDR2 is YENEEA. V lost 1 base, J lost 4 bases, and 10 bases lay in between. CDR3 coding DNA: TGTGCCAGCAGCTTAGCAGGGGATGGCACTGAAGCTTTCTTT. Its translation: CASSLAGDGTEAFF.

V gene TRBV27 combines with J gene TRBJ1-2; D is possibly TRBD1 (5 bases). The CDR3 is made up of 12 amino acids. Trimming pared 4 bases from V and 8 bases from J, leaving 11 bases between. The germline CDR1 and CDR2 sequences are MNHEY and SMNVEV (reference sequence). CDR3 bases: TGTGCCAGCAGTTCCGGGGGGTTCGGCTACACCTTC. It is translated as CASSSGGFGYTF.

V gene TRBV19 combines with J gene TRBJ1-1; 8 bases fit TRBD1. J was trimmed by 4 bases and V by 2 bases; bases with no gene match: 12. The CDR3 runs to 17 residues. CDR1 and CDR2 (germline): LNHDA, SQIVND (reference sequence). The CDR3 sequence: CASSIQLYRTGSTEAFF. The CDR3 nucleotides are TGTGCCAGTAGTATACAACTTTATAGGACAGGGTCCACTGAAGCTTTCTTT.

The V gene is TRBV5-6, the J gene TRBJ1-1, with 9 bases aligning to TRBD1. The CDR3 sequence is 13 residues long. Germline V gene data show CDR1 as SGHDT and CDR2 as YYEEEE. V trimming: 4 bases; J trimming: 8 bases; junction bases outside the gene matches: 6. The CDR3 bases are TGTGCCAGCAGCCCGGGACAGGGTAAAGAAGCTTTCTTT. This codes for CASSPGQGKEAFF.

Only one count was recorded for this clone. The chain links TRBV4-2 to TRBJ2-2, with D possibly TRBD1 on 6 matching bases. The germline gives CDR1 LGHNA, CDR2 YNFKEQ. The ends were cut back, 6 bases at V and 1 base at J, with 12 bases in the middle. The CDR3 has 15 residues. The CDR3 DNA is TGTGCCAGCAGAACCGAGACAGGGAACACCGGGGAGCTGTTTTTT. Its translation is CASRTETGNTGELFF.

The gene calls are TRBV19 and TRBJ2-3; 8 bases agree with TRBD1. The CDR3 sequence is 15 residues long. The germline CDR1 and CDR2 sequences are LNHDA and SQIVND (reference sequence). The ends lost 6 bases at V and 2 bases at J; junction bases unmatched: 7. The CDR3 DNA follows: TGTGCCAGTAGACGGACAGGGAGGACCACAGATACGCAGTATTTT. Translating gives CASRRTGRTTDTQYF.

The CDR3 sequence is CASRAHGDSHNEQFF. The CDR3 region has the DNA TGTGCCAGCAGGGCCCACGGGGACAGTCACAATGAGCAGTTCTTC. The J gene is TRBJ2-1, the V gene TRBV7-9, with 7 bases aligning to TRBD1. CDR1 is SEHNR, CDR2 FQNEAQ, per germline (reference sequence). The CDR3 extends over 15 amino acids. With V trimmed by 6 bases and J by 5 bases, 10 bases remained unmatched.

V gene TRBV12-2 combines with J gene TRBJ2-7; the D call of TRBD1 is as the table states it, not checked on the DNA. TRBV12-2 corresponds to a pseudogene. This CDR3 has 16 amino acids. The CDR3 sequence: CASRPTTHQGSYEQYF. The CDR3 DNA reads TGTGCAAGTCGCCCAACGACCCACCAGGGAAGCTACGAGCAGTACTTC.

The chain joins TRBV7-6 to TRBJ1-5, with a weak D call TRBD1 (5 bases). The germline V and J ends were trimmed by 3 bases and 2 bases, with 8 bases remaining between them. Germline V gives CDR1 SGHVS, CDR2 FNYEAQ. The length of the CDR3 is 14 residues. CDR3 amino acids: CASSLGLGNQPQHF. In nucleotides, the CDR3 is TGTGCCAGCAGCTTGGGGCTCGGCAATCAGCCCCAGCATTTT.

V and J are TRBV7-9 and TRBJ2-1; 7 bases are a match to TRBD2. The V gene's germline CDR1 is SEHNR and CDR2 FQNEAQ (reference sequence). Trimming cost V 6 bases and J 3 bases; bases outside gene matches: 11. The CDR3 has 16 residues. The CDR3 sequence is CASRGGTSVNYNEQFF. The CDR3 region has the DNA TGTGCCAGCAGGGGGGGAACTAGCGTGAACTACAATGAGCAGTTCTTC.

This clone was seen just once. The chain combines TRBV5-1 with TRBJ2-2, with a possible D match to TRBD2 (6 bases). CDR1 SGHRS and CDR2 YFSETQ come from the germline V gene. This CDR3 spans 17 amino acids. Trimming stripped 5 bases from V and 4 bases from J, with 21 bases between. CDR3 sequence: CASRSSEVGLGTGELFF. CDR3 DNA: TGCGCCAGCAGATCTAGCGAAGTGGGCTTGGGCACCGGGGAGCTGTTTTTT.

This clone has a single count. This chain joins TRBV29-1 and TRBJ2-1; TRBD2 agrees at 12 bases. V dropped 0 bases and J dropped 7; count of bases not matched to a gene: 7. The CDR3 consists of 16 residues. Germline loops: CDR1 SQVTM, CDR2 ANQGSEA. The CDR3 DNA sequence: TGCAGCGTTGAAGAGGGGACTAGCGGGTACGTAAATGAGCAGTTCTTC. Translation: CSVEEGTSGYVNEQFF.

The chain has TRBV5-4 and TRBJ1-2, with 8 bases matching TRBD1. Trimming took 1 base from V and 7 from J; bases not matched to a gene: 3. There are 13 residues in the CDR3. Germline V gene sequence: CDR1 SGHNT, CDR2 YYREEE (reference sequence). The CDR3, as DNA: TGTGCCAGCAGCTTGTTGACAGGGGCTGGCTACACCTTC. Amino acid sequence: CASSLLTGAGYTF.

The V gene is TRBV6-5, the J gene TRBJ2-5, with D perhaps matching TRBD2 (6 bases). The V gene's germline CDR1 is MNHEY and CDR2 SVGAGI. Trimming removed 2 bases at V and 11 bases at J, with 15 bases between. The CDR3 has 13 amino acids. CDR3 sequence (DNA): TGTGCCAGCAGTTACCGGGGAGGCGTGGAGCAGTACTTC. Protein sequence: CASSYRGGVEQYF.

The rearrangement joins TRBV21-1 to TRBJ1-5; no check of the table's D call, TRBD1, against the DNA was made. TRBV21-1 is annotated as a pseudogene. This CDR3 has 15 amino acids. CDR3 amino acids: CASILADTLNQPQHF. Written as DNA, the CDR3 is TGTGCCAGCATCCTGGCGGACACCCTAAATCAGCCCCAGCATTTT.

V is TRBV2 and J is TRBJ2-3, with TRBD1 identical over 7 bases. This CDR3 is built from 16 residues. The J segment lost 0 bases and the V segment lost 8 bases, leaving 11 bases of the junction unmatched. The V gene's germline CDR1 is SNHLY and CDR2 FYNNEI. The CDR3 coding sequence is TGTGCCAGCTTTACGATTCCGGGACAGAGCACAGATACGCAGTATTTT. Translation gives CASFTIPGQSTDTQYF. The full variable domain, completed using reference TRBV2 and TRBJ2-3, is EPEVTQTPSHQVTQMGQEVILRCVPISNHLYFYWYRQILGQKVEFLVSFYNNEISEKSEIFDDQFSVERPDGSNFTLKIRSTKLEDSAMYFCASFTIPGQSTDTQYFGPGTRLTVL.

The chain is built from TRBV11-2 and TRBJ2-1; no reliable D call. The CDR3 totals 12 residues. From germline, CDR1 is SGHAT and CDR2 FQNNGV. Trimming shortened V by 1 base and J by 8 bases, and 6 bases separated the two germline ends. The CDR3 loop is CASSLVTDEQFF. The CDR3 region has the DNA TGTGCCAGCAGCTTAGTTACGGATGAGCAGTTCTTC. Full variable domain (remainder filled in from reference TRBV11-2 and TRBJ2-1): EAGVAQSPRYKIIEKRQSVAFWCNPISGHATLYWYQQILGQGPKLLIQFQNNGVVDDSQLPKDRFSAERLKGVDSTLKIQPAKLEDSAVYLCASSLVTDEQFFGPGTRLTVL.

The chain is built from TRBV9 and TRBJ1-2; unclear D gene. The CDR3 is 13 residues long. Trimming took 0 bases from V and 3 from J, leaving 6 bases between them. Germline loops: CDR1 SGDLS, CDR2 YYNGEE. In DNA, the CDR3 is TGTGCCAGCAGCGTAGCCGGGGACTATGGCTACACCTTC. The encoded protein is CASSVAGDYGYTF.

The gene calls are TRBV4-2 and TRBJ2-3; D is perhaps TRBD1 (5 bases). With 1 base removed from V and 2 bases from J, the gap between germline ends came to 13 bases. Germline CDR1 LGHNA, CDR2 YNFKEQ. CDR3 size: 16 residues. The CDR3 DNA follows: TGTGCCAGCAGCCAAGTAGGGGCGGTGGTCACAGATACGCAGTATTTT. It translates to CASSQVGAVVTDTQYF.

This chain connects TRBV7-9 to TRBJ1-1; 9 positions agree with TRBD1. Looked up from germline, CDR1 is SEHNR and CDR2 is FQNEAQ (reference sequence). The CDR3 length is 13 residues. J was trimmed by 6 bases and V by 5 bases; bases with no gene match: 4. The CDR3 nucleotides are TGTGCCAGCAGCAGGGACAGGGCTTCTGAAGCTTTCTTT. Translation: CASSRDRASEAFF.

The V call is TRBV4-2, the J call TRBJ1-2; 10 nucleotides line up with TRBD1. V dropped 1 base and J dropped 6; count of bases not matched to a gene: 5. This CDR3 is 15 amino acids long. Germline CDR1 is LGHNA and CDR2 is YNFKEQ. The CDR3 protein is CASSQGQGARDGYTF. The CDR3 nucleotides read TGTGCCAGCAGCCAAGGACAGGGGGCCCGGGATGGCTACACCTTC.

This sequence joins TRBV7-9 and TRBJ1-2; no reliable D call. Between the trimmed V and J ends, which lost 5 bases and 6 bases, there was a span of 16 bases. The V gene's germline CDR1 is SEHNR and CDR2 FQNEAQ (reference sequence). The CDR3 runs 14 residues. CDR3 DNA sequence: TGTGCCAGCAGCCTCACACGGGGAAGGCATGGCTACACCTTC. Its translation: CASSLTRGRHGYTF.

This clone has a single count. This chain connects TRBV5-1 to TRBJ2-7; 10 bases are a match to TRBD1. CDR1 is SGHRS, CDR2 YFSETQ, per germline. The CDR3 loop spans 13 amino acids. V was pared by 7 bases and J by 4 bases, with 5 bases of the junction left unmatched. CDR3: CASRQGAGYEQYF. The CDR3 nucleotides are TGCGCCAGCCGACAGGGGGCAGGGTACGAGCAGTACTTC.

The chain joins TRBV12-5 to TRBJ2-7; the match to TRBD1 covers 8 bases. V shed 1 base and J 3 bases; nucleotides not matched to a gene: 5. Germline V gene lookup returns CDR1 LGHNT and CDR2 FRNRAP. The CDR3 runs 15 residues. This chain's CDR3 is CASGLGQGAGYEQYF. In DNA, the CDR3 is TGTGCTAGTGGTTTGGGTCAGGGGGCGGGCTACGAGCAGTACTTC.